This T cell receptor beta chain was obtained from a study of lymphopenia after photon versus proton radiotherapy. The repertoire was sequenced with immunoSEQ multiplex PCR; TCRdb's copy has only in-frame clones and lacks some. Among 25,000 to 35,000 clones, roughly nine tenths were seen once, and the ten largest hold 6.8%. Study-level findings and limits: Photon-treated patients lost naive T cells and TCR diversity; proton-treated stayed stable. Authors raise, but do not show, better survival with proton therapy. Larger post-nadir TCR diversity loss correlated inversely with survival in deceased patients.

This clone was detected a few times. Antigen specificity is unknown. Germline assignment: CDR1 LGHNA and CDR2 YSLEER. CDR3 size: 13 residues. V lost 0 bases, J lost 11 bases, and 4 bases stayed unmatched. This chain connects TRBV4-3 to TRBJ2-1; 7 bases fit TRBD2. The clonotype comes from a woman aged 50 to 60 with pancreatic cancer. This material consisted of peripheral blood, taken from a patient treated with photon-based radiotherapy. The CDR3 DNA sequence: TGCGCCAGCAGCCAAGATCAACTAGCGCAGCAGTTCTTC. The encoded protein is CASSQDQLAQQFF.